These 20 T cell receptor beta chains were sequenced from one sample in a study of T cell responses to AZD1222 COVID-19 vaccine. Using immunoSEQ multiplex PCR, the repertoire was profiled, and TCRdb retains in-frame clones only, with some absent. The table has tens of thousands of clones, about 88% seen once. Source: peripheral blood, taken on day 0 of AZD1222 vaccination. The receptors were sampled from an adult in good health.

The chain is built from TRBV6-2 or TRBV6-3 and TRBJ1-1; the D is unclear. The CDR3 runs 15 residues. Trimming took 6 bases from V and 0 from J, leaving 14 bases between them. Germline V CDR1 and CDR2: MNHEY, SVGEGT. The CDR3 reads CASSPLGVLNTEAFF. The DNA of the CDR3 is TGTGCCAGCAGCCCATTAGGAGTGTTGAACACTGAAGCTTTCTTT.

The chain recombines TRBV18 with TRBJ1-1; D possibly corresponds to TRBD1 (5 bases). Per germline, CDR1 KGHSH and CDR2 LQKENI. V was pared by 8 bases and J by 1 base, with 14 bases between. There are 14 residues in the CDR3. The CDR3 here is CASASGTANTEAFF. CDR3 DNA: TGTGCCAGCGCTTCCGGGACGGCGAACACTGAAGCTTTCTTT.

The chain recombines TRBV7-2 with TRBJ2-2; 9 bases are shared with TRBD1. Trimming took 5 bases from V and 5 from J; bases not matched to a gene: 9. Germline-derived CDR1 and CDR2 are SGHTA and FQGNSA. The CDR3 extends over 16 amino acids. The CDR3 sequence is CASSPLDRGKTGELFF. The CDR3 nucleotides read TGTGCCAGCAGCCCTCTGGACAGGGGAAAGACCGGGGAGCTGTTTTTT.

The CDR3 sequence: CASGKRQGALNTEAFF. The CDR3 DNA reads as TGTGCTAGTGGTAAACGACAGGGGGCGTTGAACACTGAAGCTTTCTTT. The chain links TRBV12-5 to TRBJ1-1, with 10 bases identical to TRBD1. V lost 5 bases and J lost 0; bases outside the gene matches: 6. This CDR3 spans 16 amino acids. Per germline, CDR1 LGHNT and CDR2 FRNRAP.

The gene calls are TRBV11-3 and TRBJ2-1; 8 positions agree with TRBD2. CDR1 and CDR2 (germline): SGHNT, YENEEA. The length of the CDR3 is 19 residues. The trim removed 4 bases at V and 6 bases at J, leaving 20 bases unmatched. Here the CDR3 DNA reads TGTGCCAGCAGCTCCCCCCCCAGCGGGAGTCTCAAAGCGGCCAATGAGCAGTTCTTC. Its translation is CASSSPPSGSLKAANEQFF.

This chain joins TRBV19 and TRBJ1-5; unclear D gene. Trimming took off 5 bases at V and 2 bases at J, with 7 bases between the two ends. The CDR3 totals 13 residues. The germline CDR1 and CDR2 sequences are LNHDA and SQIVND (reference sequence). The CDR3 sequence is CASSSGGNQPQHF. As DNA, the CDR3 is TGTGCCAGTAGTTCTGGGGGCAATCAGCCCCAGCATTTT.

J is TRBJ1-1 and V is TRBV15; 8 bases are shared with TRBD1. This CDR3 has 15 residues. CDR1 is LNHNV, CDR2 YYDKDF, per germline (reference sequence). With 0 bases clipped from V and 13 bases from J, the junction kept 13 bases outside the gene matches. The CDR3 nucleotides read TGTGCCACCAGCAGAGACGGACAGGGTGGTTCCTACGTTTTCTTT. Amino acids: CATSRDGQGGSYVFF. The full variable domain, its missing parts supplied by reference TRBV15 and TRBJ1-1, is DAMVIQNPRYQVTQFGKPVTLSCSQTLNHNVMYWYQQKSSQAPKLLFHYYDKDFNNEADTPDNFQSRRPNTSFCFLDIRSPGLGDTAMYLCATSRDGQGGSYVFFGQGTRLTVV.

The CDR3 bases are TGTGCCAGCAGCATAGGCCGACAGGGCTATGGCTACACCTTC. Translated, it gives CASSIGRQGYGYTF. The genes are TRBV11-3 and TRBJ1-2, with 7 bases matching TRBD1. CDR3 size: 14 residues. Germline V gene data show CDR1 as SGHNT and CDR2 as YENEEA. J lost 4 bases, V lost 5 bases, and 7 bases had no gene match.

The chain joins TRBV3-1 (or the pseudogene TRBV3-2) to TRBJ2-7; 9 bases map to TRBD2. CDR1 is LGHDT, CDR2 YNNKEL, per germline (reference sequence). V shed 4 bases, J shed 3 bases, and the junction held 16 bases outside the gene matches. The CDR3 totals 18 residues. CDR3: CASSLCRGASGNLYEQYF. CDR3 in DNA: TGTGCCAGCAGCCTGTGCCGGGGGGCTAGCGGGAACCTCTACGAGCAGTACTTC.

The rearrangement uses TRBV9 and TRBJ2-7; 8 bases are a match to TRBD1. Trimming removed 3 bases from V and 6 bases from J; junction bases left unmatched: 5. Germline CDR1 and CDR2: SGDLS and YYNGEE. This CDR3 spans 13 amino acids. Here the CDR3 DNA reads TGTGCCAGCAGCGCCCATGGACAGGGCGAGCAGTACTTC. Translating gives CASSAHGQGEQYF.

The J gene is TRBJ1-2, the V gene TRBV7-8, with 8 bases lining up with TRBD1. The junction had 11 bases not matched to a gene; V was cut back by 5 bases and J by 6 bases. This CDR3 is built from 15 residues. Looked up from germline, CDR1 is SGHVS and CDR2 is FQNEAQ. CDR3 in amino acids: CASSLGQGQMDGYTF. DNA for the CDR3: TGTGCCAGCAGCCTCGGACAGGGACAGATGGATGGCTACACCTTC. The whole variable domain, remainder taken from reference TRBV7-8 and TRBJ1-2, is GAGVSQSPRYKVAKRGQDVALRCDPISGHVSLFWYQQALGQGPEFLTYFQNEAQLDKSGLPSDRFFAERPEGSVSTLKIQRTQQEDSAVYLCASSLGQGQMDGYTFGSGTRLTVV.

The chain links TRBV11-2 to TRBJ1-1; weak D call: TRBD1 (6 bases). CDR3 size: 13 residues. Trimming took 1 base from V and 11 from J, leaving 14 bases between them. From germline, CDR1 is SGHAT and CDR2 FQNNGV. The CDR3 is CASSLGGSGAAFF. CDR3 coding DNA: TGTGCCAGCAGCTTAGGAGGGTCAGGGGCCGCTTTCTTT. Using reference TRBV11-2 and TRBJ1-1 for the parts outside the CDR3, the full variable domain is EAGVAQSPRYKIIEKRQSVAFWCNPISGHATLYWYQQILGQGPKLLIQFQNNGVVDDSQLPKDRFSAERLKGVDSTLKIQPAKLEDSAVYLCASSLGGSGAAFFGQGTRLTVV.

This clone has only a few counts. In the same sample, other DNA sequences code for this CDR3. This sequence joins TRBV27 and TRBJ1-6; D gene unclear. Germline loops: CDR1 MNHEY, CDR2 SMNVEV (reference sequence). V was trimmed by 3 bases and J by 8 bases, leaving 8 bases between them. This CDR3 contains 13 residues. The CDR3 is CASSLRDYSPLHF. The CDR3, as DNA: TGTGCCAGCAGTTTGAGGGATTATTCACCCCTCCACTTT.

The chain links TRBV3-1 (or the pseudogene TRBV3-2) to TRBJ2-7, with D perhaps TRBD1 (6 bases). V shed 4 bases and J shed 2 bases, with 12 bases lying between them. Germline V gives CDR1 LGHDT, CDR2 YNNKEL (reference sequence). CDR3 size: 14 residues. CDR3 sequence reads: CASSPRTETYEQYF. Written as DNA, the CDR3 is TGTGCCAGCAGCCCAAGGACAGAGACCTACGAGCAGTACTTC.

The chain combines TRBV5-1 with TRBJ2-7; possible D gene TRBD1, 6 bases. The CDR3 loop spans 14 amino acids. Trimming shortened V by 3 bases and J by 1 base, and 11 bases separated the two germline ends. Looked up from germline, CDR1 is SGHRS and CDR2 is YFSETQ. The CDR3, as DNA: TGCGCCAGCAGCTATACGGGACAATCCTACGAGCAGTACTTC. Translating it yields CASSYTGQSYEQYF.

J is TRBJ2-7 and V is TRBV4-1; D call uncertain. This CDR3 spans 14 amino acids. Trimming stripped 0 bases from V and 1 base from J, with 7 bases between. Germline CDR1 is MGHRA and CDR2 is YSYEKL. The DNA of the CDR3 is TGCGCCAGCAGCCAAGACCCGAATTCCTACGAGCAGTACTTC. Protein sequence: CASSQDPNSYEQYF.

This clone was seen a single time. The chain recombines TRBV15 with TRBJ2-3, with TRBD1 identical over 8 bases. V dropped 0 bases and J dropped 3; count of bases not matched to a gene: 14. CDR1 is LNHNV and CDR2 is YYDKDF in the germline V gene (reference sequence). CDR3 size: 19 residues. The CDR3 nucleotides are TGTGCCACCAGCAGAGATCAGTACTCGATCAGGGGGCAAACAGATACGCAGTATTTT. Translating it yields CATSRDQYSIRGQTDTQYF.

CDR3 nucleotides: TGTGCCAGCGGACGAAGACAGGGGTATTCCTCCAACTATGGCTACACCTTC. Encoded protein: CASGRRQGYSSNYGYTF. The chain links TRBV5-8 to TRBJ1-2; 8 bases match TRBD1. This CDR3 is built from 17 residues. The junction had 16 bases not matched to a gene; V was cut back by 7 bases and J by 2 bases. Germline V lookup: CDR1 SGHTS, CDR2 YDEGEE. Filled out from reference TRBV5-8 and TRBJ1-2, the complete variable domain reads EAGVTQSPTHLIKTRGQQATLRCSPISGHTSVYWYQQALGLGLQFLLWYDEGEERNRGNFPPRFSGRQFPNYSSELNVNALELEDSALYLCASGRRQGYSSNYGYTFGSGTRLTVV.

The chain has TRBV12-3 or TRBV12-4 and TRBJ2-5; D is ambiguous. V lost 3 bases and J 5 bases, leaving 10 bases between the germline ends. The CDR3 runs 13 residues. CDR3 bases: TGTGCCAGCAGTTTGGGCTGGTTCGAGACCCAGTACTTC. Protein: CASSLGWFETQYF.

In its sample, this clone was seen a few times. The same CDR3 arises from other DNA sequences in this sample as well. This chain connects TRBV7-3 to TRBJ2-2; possibly TRBD1 for D (6 bases). This CDR3 spans 15 amino acids. Per the germline V gene, CDR1 is SGHTA and CDR2 is FQGTGA. Trimming removed 5 bases from V and 0 bases from J, with 10 bases in between. CDR3 sequence reads: CASSPPGANTGELFF. In DNA form, the CDR3 reads TGTGCCAGCAGCCCCCCAGGGGCGAACACCGGGGAGCTGTTTTTT.